These 31 T cell receptor beta chains were all obtained from the same sample, sequenced in a study of cytomegalovirus exposure and HLA in healthy donors. PCR involved 60 Vbeta and 13 Jbeta primers. Sequencing used immunoSEQ multiplex PCR; TCRdb keeps in-frame clones, though not all of them. The table lists approximately 150,000 clones, 76% of them singletons. Sequenced sample: PBMCs. The receptors originated from a woman in her 40s in good health and CMV-seronegative.

The chain joins TRBV18 to TRBJ1-1; TRBD1 matches 10 bases. The V gene end was trimmed by 4 bases and the J gene end by 12 bases; junction bases not matched to a gene: 8. Germline V gene sequence: CDR1 KGHSH, CDR2 LQKENI. This CDR3 has 13 residues. The CDR3 DNA is TGTGCCAGCTCACTGGGGACAGGGGAGGTAACTTTCTTT. It encodes CASSLGTGEVTFF.

Judged by abundance, this clone is medium-sized. This chain links TRBV10-1 with TRBJ2-3; the match to TRBD1 covers 9 bases. CDR3 length: 14 residues. J was trimmed by 2 bases and V by 8 bases; bases with no gene match: 5. Germline CDR1 is WNHNN and CDR2 is SYGVQD (reference sequence). DNA for the CDR3: TGCGCCAGCGCCGGGACAGGGACCACAGATACGCAGTATTTT. Its translation: CASAGTGTTDTQYF.

The chain couples TRBV30 to TRBJ2-1, with D maybe TRBD1 (6 bases). The germline V and J ends were trimmed by 0 bases and 9 bases, with 18 bases remaining between them. Per the germline V gene, CDR1 is GTSNPN and CDR2 is SVGIG (reference sequence). This CDR3 region has 15 residues. CDR3 coding DNA: TGTGCCTGGAGTGTAGGGACACAAGTCTGGGGTGAGCAGTTCTTC. Translating it yields CAWSVGTQVWGEQFF.

The V and J genes are TRBV5-1 and TRBJ2-3, with D possibly TRBD1 on 5 matching bases. The CDR3 loop spans 15 amino acids. CDR1 and CDR2 from the germline V gene are SGHRS and YFSETQ. V lost 3 bases and J 0 bases, leaving 11 bases between the germline ends. The CDR3 loop reads CASSSLTASTDTQYF. CDR3 sequence (DNA): TGCGCCAGCAGCTCTTTGACAGCTAGCACAGATACGCAGTATTTT.

The chain uses TRBV6-5 and TRBJ1-2, with TRBD1 as a possible D gene (6 bases). This CDR3 comprises 15 residues. Between the trimmed V and J ends, which lost 0 bases and 4 bases, there was a span of 12 bases. From germline, CDR1 is MNHEY and CDR2 SVGAGI. The CDR3 sequence: CASSYSIQGSYGYTF. The DNA of the CDR3 is TGTGCCAGCAGTTACTCGATACAGGGTTCCTATGGCTACACCTTC.

This CDR3 is CASSLWVGTGSNQPQHF. The CDR3 DNA is TGTGCCAGCAGTCTCTGGGTGGGGACAGGGAGCAATCAGCCCCAGCATTTT. This rearrangement joins TRBV28 to TRBJ1-5, with 9 bases identical to TRBD1. Germline V gene lookup returns CDR1 MDHEN and CDR2 SYDVKM. With 5 bases clipped from V and 1 base from J, the junction kept 9 bases outside the gene matches. This CDR3 is 17 amino acids long.

The rearrangement joins TRBV27 to TRBJ2-2, with 9 nucleotides matching TRBD1. Per germline, CDR1 MNHEY and CDR2 SMNVEV (reference sequence). V was clipped by 6 bases and J by 6 bases; unmatched bases: 8. The CDR3 totals 15 residues. CDR3 nucleotides: TGTGCCAGCAGAGGACAGGGGATACTATCCGGGGAGCTGTTTTTT. It encodes CASRGQGILSGELFF.

This chain joins TRBV4-1 and TRBJ1-2; TRBD1 agrees at 7 bases. CDR3 length: 14 residues. Germline values: CDR1 MGHRA, CDR2 YSYEKL. After removal of 3 bases from V and 4 bases from J, the junction contained 5 bases not matched to a gene. In DNA form, the CDR3 reads TGCGCCAGCAGCCAGCCGACAGGGCGCTATGGCTACACCTTC. Translating it yields CASSQPTGRYGYTF.

This sequence joins TRBV7-9 and TRBJ2-1, with 9 bases identical to TRBD2. V lost 3 bases to trimming and J lost 4 bases; unmatched junction nucleotides: 1. Germline CDR1 and CDR2: SEHNR and FQNEAQ (reference sequence). The CDR3 has 14 residues. DNA for the CDR3: TGTGCCAGCAGCTTGACTAGCGGATACAATGAGCAGTTCTTC. This codes for CASSLTSGYNEQFF.

This clone was observed a handful of times. This sequence joins TRBV11-2 and TRBJ1-1; 7 nucleotides line up with TRBD1. Germline V gene sequence: CDR1 SGHAT, CDR2 FQNNGV. There are 14 residues in the CDR3. J lost 4 bases, V lost 5 bases, and 7 bases had no gene match. As DNA, the CDR3 is TGTGCCAGCAGCCCCCGGACAGGCGGCACTGAAGCTTTCTTT. Protein sequence: CASSPRTGGTEAFF. The full variable domain, rest sourced from reference TRBV11-2 and TRBJ1-1, is EAGVAQSPRYKIIEKRQSVAFWCNPISGHATLYWYQQILGQGPKLLIQFQNNGVVDDSQLPKDRFSAERLKGVDSTLKIQPAKLEDSAVYLCASSPRTGGTEAFFGQGTRLTVV.

The gene calls are TRBV6-1 and TRBJ2-5; no firm D call. The DNA matches TRBJ2-7 better at its end, which makes the J call doubtful. Germline V gene sequence: CDR1 MNHNS, CDR2 SASEGT. CDR3 length: 13 residues. CDR3 nucleotides: TGTGCCGGCCAGGCTCTCGACGTGGGCGAGCAGTACTTC. Its protein is CAGQALDVGEQYF.

The CDR3: CASVGGFTYEQYF. CDR3 nucleotide sequence: TGTGCCAGCGTGGGGGGATTCACCTACGAGCAGTACTTC. The chain combines TRBV21-1 with TRBJ2-7; TRBD2 is the table's D call, not checked against the DNA. TRBV21-1 is a documented pseudogene. The CDR3 is made up of 13 amino acids.

V and J are TRBV18 and TRBJ2-7, with D tentatively TRBD1 (6 bases). The germline V gene has CDR1 KGHSH and CDR2 LQKENI. Deletions cut 4 bases from V and 6 bases from J, with 10 bases between. The CDR3 totals 12 residues. The CDR3 spells CASSQNRVEQYF. The CDR3 nucleotides read TGTGCCAGCTCACAAAACAGGGTCGAGCAGTACTTC.

This clone was observed a handful of times. V is TRBV2 and J is TRBJ1-2; TRBD1 agrees at 7 bases. Losses at the gene ends were 3 bases for V and 4 bases for J; bases not matched to a gene: 5. The CDR3 totals 14 residues. Germline loops: CDR1 SNHLY, CDR2 FYNNEI. The CDR3 region is CASSETGPGYGYTF. The DNA of the CDR3 is TGTGCCAGCAGTGAGACAGGGCCTGGCTATGGCTACACCTTC.

The J gene is TRBJ1-1, the V gene TRBV30; D may be TRBD1 (5 bases). The CDR3 sequence is 12 residues long. Germline V gene lookup returns CDR1 GTSNPN and CDR2 SVGIG (reference sequence). Between the trimmed V and J ends, which lost 4 bases and 5 bases, there was a span of 11 bases. CDR3 sequence: CAWKRGGTEAFF. CDR3 bases: TGTGCCTGGAAGAGGGGAGGGACTGAAGCTTTCTTT. The whole variable domain, remainder taken from reference TRBV30 and TRBJ1-1, is SQTIHQWPATLVQPVGSPLSLECTVEGTSNPNLYWYRQAAGRGLQLLFYSVGIGQISSEVPQNLSASRPQDRQFILSSKKLLLSDSGFYLCAWKRGGTEAFFGQGTRLTVV.

This sequence joins TRBV2 and TRBJ2-2, with TRBD2 as a possible D gene (5 bases). This CDR3 has 14 residues. Looked up from germline, CDR1 is SNHLY and CDR2 is FYNNEI. V dropped 6 bases and J dropped 0 bases, with 8 bases sitting between them. CDR3 coding DNA: TGTGCCAGCAGACGGGGAGCGAACACCGGGGAGCTGTTTTTT. It yields the protein CASRRGANTGELFF.

This clone was seen a single time. J is TRBJ2-7 and V is TRBV6-5; D might be TRBD1 (6 bases). This CDR3 spans 14 amino acids. Germline V CDR1 and CDR2: MNHEY, SVGAGI. Trimming pared 2 bases from V and 5 bases from J, leaving 13 bases between. CDR3 residues: CASSYGQGKNEQYF. The CDR3, as DNA: TGTGCCAGCAGTTACGGGCAGGGGAAGAACGAGCAGTACTTC.

The V call is TRBV19, the J call TRBJ2-3; 8 bases line up with TRBD2. V trimming: 1 base; J trimming: 5 bases; junction bases outside the gene matches: 2. Looked up from germline, CDR1 is LNHDA and CDR2 is SQIVND (reference sequence). CDR3 length equals 14 residues. The CDR3 loop reads CASSIAGGRDTQYF. The CDR3 DNA sequence: TGTGCCAGTAGTATAGCGGGAGGGCGAGATACGCAGTATTTT.

The chain combines TRBV6-1 with TRBJ1-6; 7 positions agree with TRBD1. This CDR3 contains 16 residues. Germline loops: CDR1 MNHNS, CDR2 SASEGT. J gave up 8 bases and V 0 bases, and 7 bases lay outside the gene matches. CDR3 residues: CASSEAIGGIYSPLHF. CDR3 bases: TGTGCCAGCAGTGAAGCGATAGGGGGCATTTATTCACCCCTCCACTTT.

The chain uses TRBV9 and TRBJ2-3; D might be TRBD2 (6 bases). V was trimmed by 3 bases and J by 0 bases, leaving 8 bases between them. This CDR3 spans 14 amino acids. CDR1 and CDR2 (germline): SGDLS, YYNGEE. CDR3 nucleotides: TGTGCCAGCAGCGGGAGCGGGAGCACAGATACGCAGTATTTT. Residues: CASSGSGSTDTQYF.

The chain joins TRBV2 to TRBJ2-7; tentative D call: TRBD1 (5 bases). The CDR3 extends over 14 amino acids. The V gene's germline CDR1 is SNHLY and CDR2 FYNNEI. With 3 bases removed from V and 2 bases from J, the gap between germline ends came to 11 bases. The CDR3 DNA is TGTGCCAGCAGTGAGGCAGGGTGGACCTACGAGCAGTACTTC. Protein product: CASSEAGWTYEQYF.

V usage is TRBV2 and J usage is TRBJ1-5, with D possibly being TRBD1 (6 bases). The V gene lost 1 base and the J gene lost 7 bases, with 11 bases spanning the gap. The CDR3 totals 14 residues. CDR1 SNHLY and CDR2 FYNNEI come from the germline V gene. Here the CDR3 reads CASSEVDRNQPQHF. In DNA form, the CDR3 reads TGTGCCAGCAGTGAAGTTGACAGGAACCAGCCCCAGCATTTT.

The CDR3 loop is CASSIVPSLQPQHF. In DNA, the CDR3 is TGTGCCAGTAGTATAGTCCCGAGTTTACAGCCCCAGCATTTT. J is TRBJ1-5 and V is TRBV19, with no clear D. The germline V gene has CDR1 LNHDA and CDR2 SQIVND (reference sequence). The V and J ends lost 1 base and 7 bases respectively, with 11 bases between them. CDR3 length: 14 residues.

CDR3 sequence (DNA): TGTGCCAGCAGCTTAGATCGGTGGTCAGGGGATAACTATGGCTACACCTTC. Protein sequence: CASSLDRWSGDNYGYTF. J is TRBJ1-2 and V is TRBV11-2; a weak D match, TRBD1 (6 bases). The V and J ends lost 0 bases and 1 base respectively, with 15 bases between them. In germline, CDR1 is SGHAT, CDR2 FQNNGV. This CDR3 is 17 amino acids long. Supplemented by reference TRBV11-2 and TRBJ1-2, the full variable domain reads EAGVAQSPRYKIIEKRQSVAFWCNPISGHATLYWYQQILGQGPKLLIQFQNNGVVDDSQLPKDRFSAERLKGVDSTLKIQPAKLEDSAVYLCASSLDRWSGDNYGYTFGSGTRLTVV.

V is TRBV27 and J is TRBJ1-2, with 7 bases that match TRBD1. This CDR3 has 12 amino acids. V shed 5 bases, J shed 8 bases, and the junction held 5 bases outside the gene matches. Germline V lookup: CDR1 MNHEY, CDR2 SMNVEV (reference sequence). CDR3 DNA: TGTGCCAGCAGTGCGACAGGGCGAGGCTACACCTTC. Translated: CASSATGRGYTF.

The chain joins TRBV18 to TRBJ1-2; 8 nucleotides line up with TRBD1. CDR3 length: 17 residues. CDR1 is KGHSH, CDR2 LQKENI, per germline. Trimming cost V 1 base and J 2 bases; bases outside gene matches: 9. The CDR3 DNA sequence: TGTGCCAGCTCACCACGAACAGGGGGATTGCTCAACTATGGCTACACCTTC. It specifies CASSPRTGGLLNYGYTF.

The V call is TRBV30, the J call TRBJ1-1; the D gene is possibly TRBD1 (6 bases). Trimming took off 0 bases at V and 4 bases at J, with 15 bases between the two ends. The CDR3 loop spans 15 amino acids. CDR1 is GTSNPN and CDR2 is SVGIG in the germline V gene (reference sequence). This CDR3 is CAWSVRGGPGTEAFF. The CDR3 DNA reads as TGTGCCTGGAGTGTACGGGGGGGGCCGGGCACTGAAGCTTTCTTT.

For this clone: The junction shows a germline mismatch at one end, possibly a read error. V is TRBV7-9 and J is TRBJ2-1; 7 bases match TRBD1. In germline, CDR1 is SEHNR, CDR2 FQNEAQ (reference sequence). The CDR3 loop spans 13 amino acids. The CDR3 DNA is TGTGCCAGCAGCTCGGACAGGACGAATGGGCAGTTCTTC. Protein product: CASSSDRTNGQFF.

The chain is built from TRBV7-9 and TRBJ1-2, with a possible D match to TRBD1 (6 bases). CDR1 is SEHNR and CDR2 is FQNEAQ in the germline V gene (reference sequence). V was pared by 3 bases and J by 8 bases, with 22 bases between. This CDR3 has 16 amino acids. The DNA for the CDR3 is TGTGCCAGCAGCTTTTCAGGGTCCGAAGGGGACAAAGGCTACACCTTC. It specifies CASSFSGSEGDKGYTF.

The chain employs TRBV7-7 and TRBJ2-3, with D maybe TRBD2 (6 bases). Germline CDR1 SSHAT, CDR2 FNYEAQ (reference sequence). V was shortened by 5 bases and J by 5 bases, with 14 bases between the two germline ends. This CDR3 comprises 14 residues. The chain's CDR3 is CASSPRRGGDTQYF. The CDR3 DNA is TGTGCCAGCAGCCCCAGGAGGGGAGGAGATACGCAGTATTTT.

The rearrangement uses TRBV6-6 and TRBJ2-2; D possibly corresponds to TRBD1 (5 bases). The CDR3 extends over 15 amino acids. Germline CDR1 reads MNHNY; CDR2 reads SVGAGI (reference sequence). Trimming pared 2 bases from V and 7 bases from J, leaving 14 bases between. The CDR3 DNA reads TGTGCCAGCAGTTACAGGGCAGGGTTTAGCGGGGAGCTGTTTTTT. The encoded protein is CASSYRAGFSGELFF.